The 16 T cell receptor beta chains below all came from one sample that was sequenced in a study of resident and recirculating memory T cells in vitiligo. Sequenced by immunoSEQ multiplex PCR; TCRdb stores in-frame clones only, minus some. The table includes tens of thousands of clones, just over 90% detected once. Sequenced material: blood. Source of these receptors: a male donor with vitiligo.

V and J are TRBV7-8 and TRBJ1-3; TRBD1 matches at 10 bases. Germline V CDR1 and CDR2: SGHVS, FQNEAQ. The length of the CDR3 is 16 residues. V was pared by 5 bases and J by 3 bases, with 7 bases of the junction left unmatched. The chain's CDR3 is CASSRDRGRNGNTIYF. Written as DNA, the CDR3 is TGTGCCAGCAGCCGAGACAGGGGGCGAAATGGAAACACCATATATTTT.

The chain is built from TRBV6-5 and TRBJ1-2, with TRBD1 identical over 8 bases. The V gene's germline CDR1 is MNHEY and CDR2 SVGAGI. The CDR3 totals 16 residues. V trimming: 4 bases; J trimming: 6 bases; junction bases outside the gene matches: 13. Here the CDR3 reads CASSSPDRGKWDGYTF. The CDR3 DNA reads as TGTGCCAGCAGTTCCCCCGACAGGGGTAAATGGGATGGCTACACCTTC.

The chain employs TRBV4-2 and TRBJ1-5; D unclear. The CDR3 totals 14 residues. The germline V gene encodes CDR1 LGHNA and CDR2 YNFKEQ. V lost 2 bases and J 2 bases, leaving 7 bases between the germline ends. The CDR3 spells CASSQLTGNQPQHF. The CDR3 DNA sequence: TGTGCCAGCAGCCAATTGACTGGCAATCAGCCCCAGCATTTT.

The chain links TRBV9 to TRBJ1-3; no clear D gene. Per germline, CDR1 SGDLS and CDR2 YYNGEE. V was shortened by 4 bases and J by 0 bases, with 11 bases between the two germline ends. This CDR3 region has 15 residues. CDR3 protein: CASSLRRDSGNTIYF. The CDR3 DNA is TGTGCCAGCAGCCTTCGACGGGACTCTGGAAACACCATATATTTT.

J is TRBJ1-1 and V is TRBV7-3; D gene uncertain. CDR3 size: 13 residues. The germline V and J ends were trimmed by 5 bases and 0 bases, with 7 bases remaining between them. Germline assignment: CDR1 SGHTA and CDR2 FQGTGA. The CDR3 coding sequence is TGTGCCAGCAGCCCAAACATGAACACTGAAGCTTTCTTT. Amino acid sequence: CASSPNMNTEAFF.

The DNA of the CDR3 is TGTGCCAGCGGGGGACTACCCGCCTACGAGCAGTACTTC. Its protein is CASGGLPAYEQYF. The chain has TRBV9 and TRBJ2-7, with 7 bases fitting TRBD2. The V gene end was trimmed by 7 bases and the J gene end by 2 bases; junction bases not matched to a gene: 6. Germline V gene sequence: CDR1 SGDLS, CDR2 YYNGEE. The CDR3 covers 13 residues.

The chain links TRBV9 to TRBJ2-3; 10 bases line up with TRBD2. With 4 bases clipped from V and 7 bases from J, the junction kept 12 bases outside the gene matches. The V gene's germline CDR1 is SGDLS and CDR2 YYNGEE. CDR3 length: 16 residues. Here the CDR3 reads CASSPRVSGRSHTQYF. The CDR3 nucleotides read TGTGCCAGCAGCCCTCGGGTTAGCGGGAGGTCCCATACGCAGTATTTT. Variable domain in full (rest from reference TRBV9 and TRBJ2-3): DSGVTQTPKHLITATGQRVTLRCSPRSGDLSVYWYQQSLDQGLQFLIQYYNGEERAKGNILERFSAQQFPDLHSELNLSSLELGDSALYFCASSPRVSGRSHTQYFGPGTRLTVL.

V and J are TRBV4-1 and TRBJ2-1; D possibly corresponds to TRBD2 (5 bases). Germline CDR1 reads MGHRA; CDR2 reads YSYEKL. This CDR3 has 17 residues. V gave up 0 bases and J gave up 0 bases, with 12 bases separating them. The CDR3 loop is CASSQDRRASSYNEQFF. Written as DNA, the CDR3 is TGCGCCAGCAGCCAAGATCGGCGGGCGAGCTCCTACAATGAGCAGTTCTTC.

The V gene is TRBV5-1, the J gene TRBJ2-1, with TRBD2 matching over 12 bases. The CDR3 length is 17 residues. CDR1 and CDR2 from the germline V gene are SGHRS and YFSETQ. The J segment lost 6 bases and the V segment lost 2 bases, leaving 9 bases of the junction unmatched. CDR3 nucleotides: TGCGCCAGCAGCTTTGGGACTAGCGGGCCCAGTCCCAATGAGCAGTTCTTC. It encodes CASSFGTSGPSPNEQFF. Supplemented by reference TRBV5-1 and TRBJ2-1, the full variable domain reads KAGVTQTPRYLIKTRGQQVTLSCSPISGHRSVSWYQQTPGQGLQFLFEYFSETQRNKGNFPGRFSGRQFSNSRSEMNVSTLELGDSALYLCASSFGTSGPSPNEQFFGPGTRLTVL.

The rearrangement uses TRBV7-9 and TRBJ1-1; a weak D match, TRBD1 (5 bases). Trimming left V 6 bases short and J 4 bases short, with 12 bases between. Germline loops: CDR1 SEHNR, CDR2 FQNEAQ (reference sequence). The CDR3 spans 13 residues. CDR3 protein: CASRGNQGTEAFF. The DNA for the CDR3 is TGTGCCAGCAGGGGCAATCAGGGCACTGAAGCTTTCTTT.

The chain has TRBV25-1 and TRBJ2-6, with a weak D call TRBD1 (5 bases). CDR3 length equals 18 residues. Trimming cost V 0 bases and J 0 bases, with 12 bases left between them. Germline V gene sequence: CDR1 MGHDK, CDR2 SYGVNS. The CDR3 sequence is CASSEYGAGPSGANVLTF. CDR3 in DNA: TGTGCCAGCAGTGAATATGGCGCAGGGCCCTCTGGGGCCAACGTCCTGACTTTC.

This clone has more than one count but fewer than ten. The chain carries TRBV19 and TRBJ2-7; tentative D call: TRBD1 (5 bases). V shed 6 bases and J shed 4 bases, with 19 bases lying between them. Germline V gene sequence: CDR1 LNHDA, CDR2 SQIVND (reference sequence). This CDR3 contains 15 residues. The DNA for the CDR3 is TGTGCCAGTAGCCCTAAGGCCAGGGAAACGTACGAGCAGTACTTC. Translated, it gives CASSPKARETYEQYF.

The table lists this clone with a few counts. The rearrangement joins TRBV30 to TRBJ1-1; D gene uncertain. Trimming pared 4 bases from V and 4 bases from J, leaving 13 bases between. There are 13 residues in the CDR3. Per germline, CDR1 GTSNPN and CDR2 SVGIG (reference sequence). For the CDR3, the DNA is TGTGCCTGGATACTATCGACGGGCACTGAAGCTTTCTTT. As protein: CAWILSTGTEAFF.

This chain connects TRBV30 to TRBJ2-3, with 11 nucleotides matching TRBD2. Germline loops: CDR1 GTSNPN, CDR2 SVGIG (reference sequence). J was trimmed by 3 bases and V by 1 base; bases with no gene match: 3. The CDR3 extends over 15 amino acids. The CDR3 nucleotides are TGTGCCTGGAGTGAACTAGCGGGAGAAACAGATACGCAGTATTTT. Residues: CAWSELAGETDTQYF.

This clone was picked up one time. The V call is TRBV7-9, the J call TRBJ2-1; 9 bases fit TRBD2. CDR1 SEHNR and CDR2 FQNEAQ come from the germline V gene (reference sequence). V was pared by 8 bases and J by 6 bases, with 8 bases of the junction left unmatched. The CDR3 loop spans 14 amino acids. The CDR3 reads CASGGLADFNEQFF. The CDR3, as DNA: TGTGCCAGCGGGGGACTAGCCGATTTCAATGAGCAGTTCTTC.

The chain links TRBV19 to TRBJ2-5, with 11 bases fitting TRBD2. The CDR3 runs to 15 residues. Trimming took 3 bases from V and 4 from J; bases not matched to a gene: 4. Germline lookup yields CDR1 LNHDA and CDR2 SQIVND (reference sequence). In DNA, the CDR3 is TGTGCCAGTAGTATGGTGACTAGCGGGGTAGAGACCCAGTACTTC. Translation gives CASSMVTSGVETQYF.